One and the same sample provided the 32 T cell receptor beta chains below, sequenced in a study of T cell changes during pregnancy in multiple sclerosis. The data were produced by immunoSEQ multiplex PCR, yet TCRdb's version contains in-frame clones alone and is incomplete. The data show 70,000 or so clones, around nine tenths seen once. The specimen comprised CD4+ T cells from peripheral blood mononuclear cells, sampled after pregnancy. Receptors originate from a female donor with multiple sclerosis, enrolled in a pregnancy study.

CDR3 DNA: TGTGCCAGCAGCCCGAACCCAGGTGGCAATGAGCAGTTCTTC. It specifies CASSPNPGGNEQFF. The rearrangement links TRBV13 to TRBJ2-1; D gene unclear. Germline assignment: CDR1 PRHDT and CDR2 FYEKMQ (reference sequence). V gave up 5 bases and J gave up 6 bases, with 14 bases separating them. This CDR3 has 14 residues.

The J gene is TRBJ1-1, the V gene TRBV5-1, with 8 bases that match TRBD1. The CDR3 is made up of 15 amino acids. From germline, CDR1 is SGHRS and CDR2 YFSETQ. V gave up 6 bases and J gave up 1 base; unmatched junction bases: 8. In DNA form, the CDR3 reads TGCGCCAGCAACAAGGACAGGGCAGGGAACACTGAAGCTTTCTTT. This codes for CASNKDRAGNTEAFF.

The chain has TRBV18 and TRBJ2-7; 14 positions agree with TRBD2. Germline V lookup: CDR1 KGHSH, CDR2 LQKENI. This CDR3 is built from 16 residues. V lost 3 bases and J lost 3; bases outside the gene matches: 4. The CDR3 region has the DNA TGTGCCAGCTCACCGGGGACTAGCGGGAGTGGCTACGAGCAGTACTTC. Translating gives CASSPGTSGSGYEQYF.

The chain has TRBV18 and TRBJ1-6, with a weak D call TRBD1 (5 bases). The length of the CDR3 is 15 residues. The ends were cut back, 6 bases at V and 9 bases at J, with 18 bases in the middle. In germline, CDR1 is KGHSH, CDR2 LQKENI. This CDR3 reads CASSLTRDSSSPLHF. CDR3 coding DNA: TGTGCCAGCTCCCTAACCCGGGACTCAAGTTCACCCCTCCACTTT. The complete variable domain, with remaining parts taken from reference TRBV18 and TRBJ1-6, reads NAGVMQNPRHLVRRRGQEARLRCSPMKGHSHVYWYRQLPEEGLKFMVYLQKENIIDESGMPKERFSAEFPKEGPSILRIQQVVRGDSAAYFCASSLTRDSSSPLHFGNGTRLTVT.

CDR3 DNA: TGTGCCAGCAGCTACAGCCTCTCCTACAATGAGCAGTTCTTC. It is translated as CASSYSLSYNEQFF. V usage is TRBV6-6 and J usage is TRBJ2-1, with D unresolved. Germline CDR1 is MNHNY and CDR2 is SVGAGI (reference sequence). The CDR3 covers 14 residues. Trimming shortened V by 6 bases and J by 0 bases, and 9 bases separated the two germline ends.

This sequence joins TRBV5-6 and TRBJ1-2; a weak D match, TRBD1 (6 bases). The CDR3 has 15 residues. The V gene lost 4 bases and the J gene lost 6 bases, with 19 bases spanning the gap. Per germline, CDR1 SGHDT and CDR2 YYEEEE. The CDR3 bases are TGTGCCAGCAGCGGGGGCGCAGGGTTGGGGAATGGCTACACCTTC. The encoded protein is CASSGGAGLGNGYTF.

The gene calls are TRBV5-1 and TRBJ1-1, with 7 bases lining up with TRBD1. The germline V gene encodes CDR1 SGHRS and CDR2 YFSETQ. J lost 2 bases, V lost 2 bases, and 3 bases had no gene match. CDR3 length: 14 amino acids. The CDR3: CASSFTGVNTEAFF. Here the CDR3 DNA reads TGCGCCAGCAGCTTTACAGGGGTAAACACTGAAGCTTTCTTT. Full variable domain (outside the CDR3, taken from reference TRBV5-1 and TRBJ1-1): KAGVTQTPRYLIKTRGQQVTLSCSPISGHRSVSWYQQTPGQGLQFLFEYFSETQRNKGNFPGRFSGRQFSNSRSEMNVSTLELGDSALYLCASSFTGVNTEAFFGQGTRLTVV.

J is TRBJ2-5 and V is TRBV2, with 8 bases fitting TRBD1. V shed 5 bases and J 1 base; nucleotides not matched to a gene: 3. The V gene's germline CDR1 is SNHLY and CDR2 FYNNEI. The CDR3 extends over 14 amino acids. CDR3 DNA sequence: TGTGCCAGCAGTCCTGGGACAGGCCAAGAGACCCAGTACTTC. Translating gives CASSPGTGQETQYF.

This clone was counted a single time. The chain carries TRBV27 and TRBJ1-1; TRBD1 matches 9 bases. This CDR3 has 17 amino acids. V trimming: 6 bases; J trimming: 3 bases; junction bases outside the gene matches: 14. Germline assignment: CDR1 MNHEY and CDR2 SMNVEV (reference sequence). The DNA for the CDR3 is TGTGCCAGCAGGAGGACAGGGGCGACAGTTACGGACACTGAAGCTTTCTTT. Residues: CASRRTGATVTDTEAFF.

V and J are TRBV7-3 and TRBJ1-1, with D unresolved. This CDR3 is 14 amino acids long. Looked up from germline, CDR1 is SGHTA and CDR2 is FQGTGA. V was cut by 4 bases and J by 3 bases, with 12 bases left in between. CDR3 nucleotide sequence: TGTGCCAGCAGCTCCCTAGGAGGCGACACTGAAGCTTTCTTT. Its translation: CASSSLGGDTEAFF.

The rearrangement uses TRBV5-5 and TRBJ1-3; 9 bases are shared with TRBD1. Germline V CDR1 and CDR2: SGHKS, YYEKEE (reference sequence). The CDR3 sequence is 17 residues long. With 0 bases clipped from V and 2 bases from J, the junction kept 6 bases outside the gene matches. DNA for the CDR3: TGTGCCAGCAGCTTGGTGGACAGGGGAGTCCCTGGAAACACCATATATTTT. Protein: CASSLVDRGVPGNTIYF.

The chain carries TRBV4-2 and TRBJ1-2, with D possibly TRBD1 on 5 matching bases. Germline CDR1 reads LGHNA; CDR2 reads YNFKEQ. Trimming cost V 0 bases and J 3 bases, with 11 bases left between them. The CDR3 is 15 amino acids. The CDR3 region has the DNA TGTGCCAGCAGCCAAGATGCCAGGGAGGACTATGGCTACACCTTC. Translation gives CASSQDAREDYGYTF.

The chain recombines TRBV4-1 with TRBJ1-2; D is unresolved. The V end lost 4 bases, the J end lost 7 bases, and 10 bases lay between the germline ends. CDR3 length: 12 amino acids. The germline gives CDR1 MGHRA, CDR2 YSYEKL. The CDR3 spells CASSLHRGGYTF. DNA for the CDR3: TGCGCCAGCAGCCTACACCGAGGTGGCTACACCTTC.

The chain joins TRBV6-6 to TRBJ2-5, with D unresolved. Looked up from germline, CDR1 is MNHNY and CDR2 is SVGAGI (reference sequence). The CDR3 length is 12 residues. V gave up 5 bases and J gave up 3 bases, with 7 bases separating them. CDR3 loop: CASSTSEETQYF. The CDR3 nucleotides read TGTGCCAGCAGTACCTCGGAAGAGACCCAGTACTTC.

The rearrangement uses TRBV27 and TRBJ1-5; TRBD1 is a possible D gene (5 bases). The V gene lost 5 bases and the J gene lost 1 base, with 9 bases spanning the gap. CDR1 is MNHEY and CDR2 is SMNVEV in the germline V gene (reference sequence). This CDR3 contains 14 residues. In nucleotides, the CDR3 is TGTGCCAGCAGTCCAAGGACAAGCAATCAGCCCCAGCATTTT. Amino acids: CASSPRTSNQPQHF.

The V gene is TRBV5-4, the J gene TRBJ2-1; TRBD2 matches 11 bases. J lost 2 bases, V lost 4 bases, and 5 bases had no gene match. Germline V lookup: CDR1 SGHNT, CDR2 YYREEE (reference sequence). This CDR3 has 16 residues. DNA for the CDR3: TGTGCCAGCAGCCCCAAGACTAGCGGGACCTACAATGAGCAGTTCTTC. It is translated as CASSPKTSGTYNEQFF.

The rearrangement joins TRBV5-1 to TRBJ2-7; 12 bases are shared with TRBD2. V lost 5 bases, J lost 3 bases, and 3 bases stayed unmatched. The CDR3 totals 14 residues. Per germline, CDR1 SGHRS and CDR2 YFSETQ. The CDR3 reads CASSLAGGSYEQYF. CDR3 sequence (DNA): TGCGCCAGCAGTCTAGCGGGAGGGAGCTACGAGCAGTACTTC. Filled out from reference TRBV5-1 and TRBJ2-7, the complete variable domain reads KAGVTQTPRYLIKTRGQQVTLSCSPISGHRSVSWYQQTPGQGLQFLFEYFSETQRNKGNFPGRFSGRQFSNSRSEMNVSTLELGDSALYLCASSLAGGSYEQYFGPGTRLTVT.

The chain uses TRBV11-3 and TRBJ2-5, with 15 nucleotides matching TRBD2. The CDR3 contains 15 residues. Germline CDR1 SGHNT, CDR2 YENEEA. Trimming at V came to 5 bases and at J to 5 bases, leaving 3 bases not matched to a gene. The CDR3 loop is CASSTGLAGGETQYF. DNA for the CDR3: TGTGCCAGCAGCACAGGACTAGCGGGGGGGGAGACCCAGTACTTC. Using reference TRBV11-3 and TRBJ2-5 for the parts outside the CDR3, the full variable domain is EAGVVQSPRYKIIEKKQPVAFWCNPISGHNTLYWYLQNLGQGPELLIRYENEEAVDDSQLPKDRFSAERLKGVDSTLKIQPAELGDSAVYLCASSTGLAGGETQYFGPGTRLLVL.

The V call is TRBV5-1, the J call TRBJ2-6; the D is unclear. V was clipped by 0 bases and J by 0 bases, with 4 bases between them. Germline CDR1 and CDR2: SGHRS and YFSETQ. The CDR3 sequence is 15 residues long. In DNA form, the CDR3 reads TGCGCCAGCAGCTTGGGTCACTCTGGGGCCAACGTCCTGACTTTC. Translating gives CASSLGHSGANVLTF.

The chain links TRBV2 to TRBJ2-2; a possible D gene is TRBD1 (8 bases). The germline V gene has CDR1 SNHLY and CDR2 FYNNEI. Trimming shortened V by 6 bases and J by 7 bases, and 15 bases separated the two germline ends. The CDR3 spans 14 residues. The chain's CDR3 is CASSRTGRVGELFF. CDR3 in DNA: TGTGCCAGCAGCAGGACAGGGAGGGTCGGGGAGCTGTTTTTT.

The gene calls are TRBV19 and TRBJ1-5, with 7 nucleotides matching TRBD1. The CDR3 has 15 residues. J gave up 1 base and V 3 bases, and 3 bases lay outside the gene matches. CDR1 LNHDA and CDR2 SQIVND come from the germline V gene (reference sequence). In nucleotides, the CDR3 is TGTGCCAGTAGTATCTCACAGGGGAGCAATCAGCCCCAGCATTTT. Its protein is CASSISQGSNQPQHF.

Here the CDR3 reads CASRVAGGDTGELFF. The CDR3 nucleotides read TGTGCCAGCAGGGTAGCGGGGGGCGACACCGGGGAGCTGTTTTTT. The chain is built from TRBV2 and TRBJ2-2; 10 bases are a match to TRBD2. Germline CDR1 SNHLY, CDR2 FYNNEI. CDR3 length equals 15 residues. The V gene end was trimmed by 6 bases and the J gene end by 3 bases; junction bases not matched to a gene: 4.

The chain carries TRBV27 and TRBJ1-2; a weak D match, TRBD1 (5 bases). CDR1 and CDR2 (germline): MNHEY, SMNVEV (reference sequence). The CDR3 totals 14 residues. V lost 0 bases and J 4 bases, leaving 9 bases between the germline ends. Here the CDR3 reads CASSLSRQSYGYTF. The CDR3 DNA follows: TGTGCCAGCAGTTTATCGCGACAGAGCTATGGCTACACCTTC.

The gene calls are TRBV6-1 and TRBJ2-7, with 7 bases identical to TRBD1. The CDR3 runs to 13 residues. CDR1 and CDR2 from the germline V gene are MNHNS and SASEGT. Losses at the gene ends were 7 bases for V and 5 bases for J; bases not matched to a gene: 8. CDR3 DNA sequence: TGTGCCAGCAAAGAGGGACAGTTTGACGAGCAGTACTTC. The encoded protein is CASKEGQFDEQYF.

The chain combines TRBV5-4 with TRBJ2-7, with 9 bases identical to TRBD1. The germline gives CDR1 SGHNT, CDR2 YYREEE (reference sequence). J lost 7 bases, V lost 3 bases, and 11 bases had no gene match. The CDR3 has 15 residues. In DNA, the CDR3 is TGTGCCAGCAGCTCGAATCGGGACAGGGTTGCGGAGCAGTACTTC. Translated: CASSSNRDRVAEQYF.

J is TRBJ2-6 and V is TRBV2; a weak D match, TRBD1 (6 bases). This CDR3 has 17 residues. Germline V gene lookup returns CDR1 SNHLY and CDR2 FYNNEI. V was pared by 3 bases and J by 0 bases, with 12 bases between. CDR3 amino acids: CASSDFRGNSGANVLTF. The CDR3 region has the DNA TGTGCCAGCAGTGACTTCAGGGGTAACTCTGGGGCCAACGTCCTGACTTTC.

This chain connects TRBV18 to TRBJ2-1; 16 bases agree with TRBD2. CDR1 and CDR2 (germline): KGHSH, LQKENI. V was pared by 6 bases and J by 8 bases, with 13 bases of the junction left unmatched. The CDR3 contains 18 residues. In nucleotides, the CDR3 is TGTGCCAGCTCCCCGGGACTAGCGGGAGGGAAGGTGAAGCATGAGCAGTTCTTC. This encodes CASSPGLAGGKVKHEQFF.

In this sample, this clone turned up once. The chain carries TRBV10-1 and TRBJ2-1, with a weak D call TRBD2 (6 bases). Germline CDR1 WNHNN, CDR2 SYGVQD (reference sequence). The CDR3 length is 15 residues. The V gene lost 5 bases and the J gene lost 6 bases, with 17 bases spanning the gap. The CDR3 DNA sequence: TGCGCCAGCAGTAAGGCGGGGAGTAAACCCAATGAGCAGTTCTTC. Translating gives CASSKAGSKPNEQFF.

The CDR3 here is CASKLAGFGYEQYF. CDR3 in DNA: TGTGCCAGCAAGCTAGCGGGATTTGGCTACGAGCAGTACTTC. J is TRBJ2-7 and V is TRBV2, with TRBD2 matching over 9 bases. The V and J ends lost 7 bases and 3 bases, in that order; junction bases with no gene match: 7. CDR3 length equals 14 residues. The germline CDR1 and CDR2 sequences are SNHLY and FYNNEI.

The chain is built from TRBV7-2 and TRBJ2-1; D gene unclear. Between the trimmed V and J ends, which lost 2 bases and 4 bases, there was a span of 6 bases. CDR1 and CDR2 (germline): SGHTA, FQGNSA. The CDR3 loop spans 13 amino acids. The CDR3 loop reads CASSLLEYNEQFF. For the CDR3, the DNA is TGTGCCAGCAGCTTACTCGAGTACAATGAGCAGTTCTTC.

This clone occurred once. The CDR3 DNA reads TGTGCCAGCAGTGAATACGGACTAGCGGGGTACACAGATACGCAGTATTTT. This gives the protein CASSEYGLAGYTDTQYF. The chain joins TRBV2 to TRBJ2-3; 12 nucleotides match TRBD2. Germline V gene data show CDR1 as SNHLY and CDR2 as FYNNEI. The CDR3 totals 17 residues. With 2 bases clipped from V and 2 bases from J, the junction kept 5 bases outside the gene matches.

This clone was counted a single time. The rearrangement links TRBV7-6 to TRBJ1-2; 10 positions match TRBD1. Germline loops: CDR1 SGHVS, CDR2 FNYEAQ. V lost 5 bases to trimming and J lost 4 bases; unmatched junction nucleotides: 7. The length of the CDR3 is 15 residues. The CDR3 nucleotides read TGTGCCAGCAGCCCGGGACAGGGGAGGACCTATGGCTACACCTTC. This translates into CASSPGQGRTYGYTF.